This record concerns one T cell receptor beta chain sequence. The entry originates in a study of cytomegalovirus exposure and HLA in healthy donors. The data were produced by immunoSEQ multiplex PCR, yet TCRdb's version contains in-frame clones alone and is incomplete. This sample has about 180,000 clones; about 83% occur once, and the top ten carry roughly 1.5%. The donors were part of the validation cohort of roughly 110 subjects. That cohort was separate from the first cohort, which comprised 500 to 850 subjects. V shed 0 bases and J shed 5 bases, with 8 bases lying between them. The CDR3 runs 14 residues. CDR1 is SGHRS, CDR2 YFSETQ, per germline.

The receptor's source is a woman in her 30s in good health and CMV-seronegative. This chain connects TRBV5-1 to TRBJ1-4; D is uncertain. Sequencing was performed on PBMCs. The CDR3 DNA follows: TGCGCCAGCAGCTTGGAGCAGGCAAATGAAAAACTGTTTTTT. Its translation: CASSLEQANEKLFF.